This passage covers 10 T cell receptor beta chains from one sample sequenced in a study of blood T cell repertoires in COVID-19. Profiled with immunoSEQ multiplex PCR; TCRdb holds only in-frame clones, not every one. The sample carries a few hundred thousand clones, 84% recorded once. The sample taken for sequencing was PBMCs or T cells enriched from blood (not recorded which). These receptors were obtained from a woman in her forties who had recovered from COVID-19.

This clone was seen only a few times. The rearrangement joins TRBV19 to TRBJ2-1; a possible D gene is TRBD1 (7 bases). The CDR3 loop spans 16 amino acids. Looked up from germline, CDR1 is LNHDA and CDR2 is SQIVND (reference sequence). The germline V and J ends were trimmed by 3 bases and 3 bases, with 15 bases remaining between them. The CDR3, as DNA: TGTGCCAGTAGTATGGGGGGCAGGGGGAACTACAATGAGCAGTTCTTC. Translated: CASSMGGRGNYNEQFF.

The chain links TRBV19 to TRBJ2-5; D may be TRBD1 (5 bases). The ends were cut back, 4 bases at V and 2 bases at J, with 11 bases in the middle. Germline V gene data show CDR1 as LNHDA and CDR2 as SQIVND (reference sequence). CDR3 length: 14 amino acids. The CDR3: CASSKRRDQETQYF. The CDR3 DNA reads as TGTGCCAGTAGTAAGCGCAGGGATCAAGAGACCCAGTACTTC.

The chain uses TRBV30 and TRBJ2-5; 7 nucleotides agree with TRBD1. CDR1 and CDR2 from the germline V gene are GTSNPN and SVGIG (reference sequence). Trimming removed 8 bases from V and 1 base from J; junction bases left unmatched: 7. CDR3 length: 13 residues. For the CDR3, the DNA is TGTGCCAGCGACAGGGTTGCCCAAGAGACCCAGTACTTC. This codes for CASDRVAQETQYF.

The chain couples TRBV29-1 to TRBJ1-2, with D tentatively TRBD1 (5 bases). In germline, CDR1 is SQVTM, CDR2 ANQGSEA. CDR3 length: 12 amino acids. The V and J ends lost 6 bases and 0 bases respectively, with 8 bases between them. CDR3 sequence: CSVGGTNYGYTF. Here the CDR3 DNA reads TGCAGCGTGGGGGGTACTAACTATGGCTACACCTTC.

The chain couples TRBV29-1 to TRBJ1-2; 8 positions agree with TRBD1. Germline loops: CDR1 SQVTM, CDR2 ANQGSEA. This CDR3 region has 13 residues. After removal of 4 bases from V and 7 bases from J, the junction contained 8 bases not matched to a gene. CDR3 DNA sequence: TGCAGCGTTGTCCCGACAGGGGTTGCTGGCTACACCTTC. This gives the protein CSVVPTGVAGYTF.

This clone came up once. This chain links TRBV6-2 or TRBV6-3 with TRBJ1-1; possibly TRBD1 for D (5 bases). The CDR3 spans 17 residues. Germline CDR1 reads MNHEY; CDR2 reads SVGEGT. V lost 6 bases and J 0 bases, leaving 20 bases between the germline ends. The CDR3 sequence is CASSLVGARIMNTEAFF. Here the CDR3 DNA reads TGTGCCAGCAGCCTTGTAGGGGCCCGGATTATGAACACTGAAGCTTTCTTT.

The count of this clone is one. The chain combines TRBV14 with TRBJ2-1; 7 bases align to TRBD2. The CDR3 is 22 amino acids. Germline V gives CDR1 SGHDN, CDR2 FVKESK. V shed 4 bases and J 0 bases; nucleotides not matched to a gene: 24. The DNA of the CDR3 is TGTGCCAGCAGCCTTAGAACCCCCGGGCTAGCGGCCGTCTCAAGCTCCTACAATGAGCAGTTCTTC. It is translated as CASSLRTPGLAAVSSSYNEQFF.

V usage is TRBV14 and J usage is TRBJ1-1, with 8 nucleotides matching TRBD1. The germline gives CDR1 SGHDN, CDR2 FVKESK. The V segment lost 3 bases and the J segment 3 bases; nucleotides outside the gene matches: 18. CDR3 size: 19 residues. The CDR3 nucleotides read TGTGCCAGCAGCCACCAAAGGGGGACCAGGGGGCATTGGGACACTGAAGCTTTCTTT. Translating it yields CASSHQRGTRGHWDTEAFF. The full variable domain, with the rest looked up from reference TRBV14 and TRBJ1-1, is EAGVTQFPSHSVIEKGQTVTLRCDPISGHDNLYWYRRVMGKEIKFLLHFVKESKQDESGMPNNRFLAERTGGTYSTLKVQPAELEDSGVYFCASSHQRGTRGHWDTEAFFGQGTRLTVV.

The CDR3 reads CASSFGGGNSPLHF. Here the CDR3 DNA reads TGTGCCAGCAGTTTTGGAGGTGGTAATTCACCCCTCCACTTT. The chain employs TRBV28 and TRBJ1-6; D is unclear. Germline CDR1 reads MDHEN; CDR2 reads SYDVKM. This CDR3 has 14 residues. The ends were cut back, 3 bases at V and 6 bases at J, with 9 bases in the middle.

J is TRBJ2-3 and V is TRBV19; TRBD2 matches at 8 bases. Per germline, CDR1 LNHDA and CDR2 SQIVND (reference sequence). V lost 6 bases to trimming and J lost 0 bases; unmatched junction nucleotides: 8. CDR3 length: 16 residues. The DNA for the CDR3 is TGTGCCAGTAGCCCCTGGGTAGCGGGAAGCACAGATACGCAGTATTTT. As protein: CASSPWVAGSTDTQYF. Complete variable domain (other parts from reference TRBV19 and TRBJ2-3): DGGITQSPKYLFRKEGQNVTLSCEQNLNHDAMYWYRQDPGQGLRLIYYSQIVNDFQKGDIAEGYSVSREKKESFPLTVTSAQKNPTAFYLCASSPWVAGSTDTQYFGPGTRLTVL.